The 21 T cell receptor beta chains given below trace back to one sample, sequenced in a study of human T cells and chemical hapten exposure. TCRdb independently ran MiXCR on the RACE reads; one entry per CDR3 protein. This table holds 340,000 or so distinct CDR3 sequences, around 7% found once. The time point here: patch test 1, 2 weeks after DPC sensitization. Noted treatment: therapeutic diphenylcyclopropenone sensitization with weekly scalp DPC. The starting material was whole blood, obtained in connection with sensitization to the hapten diphenylcyclopropenone (DPC). These receptors all stem from a woman aged 18-35 years with alopecia areata. Some clones in this sample may be carry-over from other donors' samples.

This clonotype came up many times. The V and J genes are TRBV7-9 and TRBJ1-2; the D gene is possibly TRBD1 (5 bases). V shed 3 bases and J shed 0 bases, with 11 bases lying between them. From germline, CDR1 is SEHNR and CDR2 FQNEAQ (reference sequence). The CDR3 spans 15 residues. CDR3 region: CASSLGDRANYGYTF. CDR3 bases: TGTGCCAGCAGCTTGGGGGACCGCGCTAACTATGGCTACACCTTC.

J is TRBJ2-1 and V is TRBV25-1, with D perhaps matching TRBD1 or TRBD2 (5 bases each). The germline gives CDR1 MGHDK, CDR2 SYGVNS. This CDR3 is 12 amino acids long. V dropped 2 bases and J dropped 8 bases, with 7 bases sitting between them. Here the CDR3 reads CASSEGGYEQFF. CDR3 bases: TGTGCCAGCAGTGAAGGGGGTTATGAGCAGTTCTTC.

The chain links TRBV7-2 to TRBJ2-3; 13 bases fit TRBD2. The germline V gene encodes CDR1 SGHTA and CDR2 FQGNSA. The length of the CDR3 is 16 residues. V was pared by 5 bases and J by 4 bases, with 6 bases of the junction left unmatched. Here the CDR3 reads CASSGKTSGGADTQYF. CDR3 in DNA: TGTGCCAGCAGCGGTAAAACTAGCGGGGGGGCAGATACGCAGTATTTT.

The chain employs TRBV12-3 or TRBV12-4 and TRBJ2-7; D is undetermined. V dropped 5 bases and J dropped 10 bases, with 18 bases sitting between them. This CDR3 region has 13 residues. The CDR3 reads CASSTRENYLQYF. As DNA, the CDR3 is TGTGCCAGCAGTACAAGAGAAAACTACCTACAGTACTTC.

The chain combines TRBV7-4 with TRBJ2-5; a possible D gene is TRBD2 (6 bases). V dropped 1 base and J dropped 3 bases, with 18 bases sitting between them. CDR1 is SGHVT, CDR2 SQSDAQ, per germline. The CDR3 has 17 amino acids. Here the CDR3 reads CASSLEVLGTGEETQYF. In DNA, the CDR3 is TGTGCCAGCAGCTTAGAGGTCCTGGGGACGGGAGAAGAGACCCAGTACTTC.

This clonotype has a handful of counts. The CDR3 reads CSARDRGGLSYEQYF. The CDR3, as DNA: TGCAGTGCTAGAGATCGGGGGGGGCTTTCCTACGAGCAGTACTTC. The chain is built from TRBV20-1 and TRBJ2-7, with TRBD2 identical over 8 bases. Per germline, CDR1 DFQATT and CDR2 SNEGSKA (reference sequence). This CDR3 region has 15 residues. V gave up 0 bases and J gave up 1 base; unmatched junction bases: 5.

This chain connects TRBV12-3 or TRBV12-4 to TRBJ1-2; D is perhaps TRBD1 (5 bases). V was clipped by 2 bases and J by 3 bases, with 19 bases between them. This CDR3 spans 17 amino acids. The CDR3 nucleotides are TGTGCCAGCAGTTTAAGGGCAGGGTTCCCCCCGGACTATGGCTACACCTTC. It specifies CASSLRAGFPPDYGYTF.

This clonotype was observed at least ten times. CDR3 sequence: CASRAGGLAKNIQYF. CDR3 coding DNA: TGTGCCAGCAGGGCGGGGGGACTAGCCAAAAACATTCAGTACTTC. This sequence joins TRBV6-5 and TRBJ2-4; 8 nucleotides match TRBD2. The CDR3 runs 15 residues. Per germline, CDR1 MNHEY and CDR2 SVGAGI. Trimming cost V 6 bases and J 0 bases; bases outside gene matches: 4.

V is TRBV20-1 and J is TRBJ2-5, with 7 nucleotides matching TRBD1. This CDR3 region has 14 residues. Trimming cost V 6 bases and J 1 base; bases outside gene matches: 8. The V gene's germline CDR1 is DFQATT and CDR2 SNEGSKA (reference sequence). The CDR3 DNA sequence: TGCAGTGCCGGGCCGGGACAGAGCCAAGAGACCCAGTACTTC. This encodes CSAGPGQSQETQYF.

This clonotype occurred many times. The chain couples TRBV4-3 to TRBJ1-5, with D hard to call. The CDR3 runs 17 residues. The germline gives CDR1 LGHNA, CDR2 YSLEER. Between the trimmed V and J ends, which lost 0 bases and 4 bases, there was a span of 16 bases. This chain's CDR3 is CASSQDFPQQPNQPQHF. The CDR3 DNA reads as TGCGCCAGCAGCCAAGACTTCCCCCAGCAACCGAATCAGCCCCAGCATTTT.

In this sample, this clonotype turned up many times. This chain connects TRBV6-4 to TRBJ2-3, with 10 nucleotides matching TRBD1. The V gene's germline CDR1 is MRHNA and CDR2 SNTAGT. Trimming removed 2 bases from V and 1 base from J; junction bases left unmatched: 0. This CDR3 contains 15 residues. CDR3 sequence reads: CASSDGTGGTDTQYF. Here the CDR3 DNA reads TGTGCCAGCAGTGACGGGACAGGGGGCACAGATACGCAGTATTTT.

This clonotype appeared many times. This rearrangement joins TRBV28 to TRBJ2-2; D is perhaps TRBD1 (6 bases). V was pared by 4 bases and J by 7 bases, with 16 bases between. The CDR3 is made up of 15 amino acids. CDR1 and CDR2 (germline): MDHEN, SYDVKM. CDR3 bases: TGTGCCAGCAGTTCAGACACAGGGATTGGCGGGGAGCTGTTTTTT. Encoded protein: CASSSDTGIGGELFF.

The chain employs TRBV18 and TRBJ2-7; TRBD2 matches 7 bases. Germline CDR1 is KGHSH and CDR2 is LQKENI. The ends lost 4 bases at V and 1 base at J; junction bases unmatched: 7. CDR3 length: 15 residues. The CDR3 spells CASSQTGGGSYEQYF. Here the CDR3 DNA reads TGTGCCAGCTCACAGACCGGCGGGGGATCCTACGAGCAGTACTTC.

In this sample, this clonotype turned up a few times. The rearrangement links TRBV6-2 or TRBV6-3 to TRBJ1-5; D is ambiguous. The germline gives CDR1 MNHEY, CDR2 SVGEGT. The CDR3 runs 14 residues. V was pared by 1 base and J by 0 bases, with 4 bases between. The CDR3 sequence: CASSYFVSNQPQHF. The CDR3 bases are TGTGCCAGCAGTTACTTCGTTAGCAATCAGCCCCAGCATTTT.

Details on this clonotype: A clone one base away is much larger, so this may be a read error. This chain uses TRBV27 with TRBJ2-3; tentatively, D is TRBD2 (5 bases). Germline lookup yields CDR1 MNHEY and CDR2 SMNVEV (reference sequence). This CDR3 has 14 amino acids. CDR3 residues: CASSPQPSIDTQYF. CDR3 DNA: TGTGCCAGCAGTCCGCAACCTAGCATAGATACGCAGTATTTT.

This clonotype was recorded many times. The chain carries TRBV29-1 and TRBJ2-7; D gene unclear. The ends were cut back, 7 bases at V and 6 bases at J, with 13 bases in the middle. Germline V gene sequence: CDR1 SQVTM, CDR2 ANQGSEA. The CDR3 is 11 amino acids. The CDR3 sequence: CSAEDGVEQYF. The CDR3 nucleotides are TGCAGCGCCGAGGACGGCGTCGAGCAGTACTTC.

CDR3 sequence reads: CASSTGTSSTDTQYF. CDR3 DNA: TGTGCCAGCAGCACAGGTACTTCTAGCACAGATACGCAGTATTTT. V gene TRBV5-4 combines with J gene TRBJ2-3, with D tentatively TRBD1 (5 bases). Looked up from germline, CDR1 is SGHNT and CDR2 is YYREEE (reference sequence). This CDR3 contains 15 residues. V gave up 4 bases and J gave up 0 bases, with 12 bases separating them.

In regard to this clonotype: A read error may account for a junction end that differs from germline. V usage is TRBV4-1 and J usage is TRBJ1-2, with 9 bases lining up with TRBD1. In germline, CDR1 is MGHRA, CDR2 YSYEKL. This CDR3 is built from 16 residues. The CDR3 sequence is CASGQVVQGANYGYTF. CDR3 sequence (DNA): TGCGCCAGCGGCCAAGTGGTACAGGGGGCGAACTATGGCTACACCTTC.

A few counts support this clonotype. The chain has TRBV5-4 and TRBJ2-2; D unresolved. Germline CDR1 and CDR2: SGHNT and YYREEE (reference sequence). Trimming left V 4 bases short and J 8 bases short, with 9 bases between. The CDR3 consists of 12 residues. The CDR3 here is CASSRPEGELFF. The CDR3 coding sequence is TGTGCCAGCAGCCGCCCCGAAGGGGAGCTGTTTTTT.

The chain couples TRBV10-3 to TRBJ1-6; TRBD1 agrees at 9 bases. V was clipped by 10 bases and J by 0 bases; unmatched bases: 13. Germline CDR1 ENHRY, CDR2 SYGVKD. The CDR3 is 18 amino acids. The CDR3 protein is CATTAGQGHLSYNSPLHF. The CDR3 DNA is TGTGCCACGACCGCGGGACAGGGCCATCTCTCCTATAATTCACCCCTCCACTTT.

In this sample, this clonotype turned up many times. The chain employs TRBV18 and TRBJ2-7, with TRBD2 as a possible D gene (5 bases). The ends were cut back, 3 bases at V and 5 bases at J, with 14 bases in the middle. This CDR3 is 14 amino acids long. CDR1 is KGHSH, CDR2 LQKENI, per germline. For the CDR3, the DNA is TGTGCCAGCTCACCGCCGGGTCCGGGAAACGAGCAGTACTTC. Translation gives CASSPPGPGNEQYF.